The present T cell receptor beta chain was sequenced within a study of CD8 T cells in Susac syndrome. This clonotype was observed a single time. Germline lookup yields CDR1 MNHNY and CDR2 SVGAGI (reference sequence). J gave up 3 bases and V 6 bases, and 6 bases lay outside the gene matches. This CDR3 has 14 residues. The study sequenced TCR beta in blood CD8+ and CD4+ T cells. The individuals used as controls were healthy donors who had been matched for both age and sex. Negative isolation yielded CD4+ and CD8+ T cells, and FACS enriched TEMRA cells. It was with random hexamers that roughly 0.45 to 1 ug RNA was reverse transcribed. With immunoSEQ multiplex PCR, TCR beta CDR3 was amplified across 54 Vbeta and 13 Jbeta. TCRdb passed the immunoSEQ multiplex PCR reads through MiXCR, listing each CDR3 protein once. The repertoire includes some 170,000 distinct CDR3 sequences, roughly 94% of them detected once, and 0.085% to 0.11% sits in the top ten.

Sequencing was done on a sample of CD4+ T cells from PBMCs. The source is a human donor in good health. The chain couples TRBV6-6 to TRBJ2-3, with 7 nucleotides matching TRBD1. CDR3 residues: CASSLRDSTDTQYF. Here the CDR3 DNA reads TGTGCCAGCAGCCTCCGGGACAGTACAGATACGCAGTATTTT.